This TCR beta chain was documented in a study of blood T cell repertoires in COVID-19. Generated by immunoSEQ multiplex PCR, the TCRdb table keeps only in-frame clones and is missing some. The repertoire has some 350,000 clones, about 87% of them found once; the top ten carry about 4.7%. The CDR3 runs 18 residues. J gave up 3 bases and V 3 bases, and 13 bases lay outside the gene matches. Germline CDR1 reads PRHDT; CDR2 reads FYEKMQ (reference sequence). The receptor comes from a man under 40 who had recovered from COVID-19. This chain connects TRBV13 to TRBJ2-3; 9 bases are shared with TRBD2. The source material was PBMCs or T cells enriched from blood (not recorded which). The CDR3 is CASSLSIFRLADTDTQYF. The CDR3 bases are TGTGCCAGCAGCTTGTCGATCTTTCGACTAGCGGATACAGATACGCAGTATTTT.